These 17 T cell receptor beta chains share one sample of origin, sequenced in a study of T cells in Graves' hyperthyroidism and ophthalmopathy. RNA transcripts were the template for amplifying TCR beta CDR3 regions. A set of HTBI primers served as the primers for a first-round RT-PCR of the TCR CDR3. TCRdb re-analysed the multiplex PCR reads in MiXCR, keeping a single row per CDR3 protein. The sample has fewer than 650,000 distinct CDR3 sequences, 35% to 50% seen once. The sequenced material came from peripheral blood or thyroid tissue (not recorded which). All receptors come from an adult woman with Graves' disease, either hyperthyroidism or ophthalmopathy (not recorded which).

V is TRBV24-1 and J is TRBJ1-1; 7 nucleotides match TRBD1. Germline loops: CDR1 KGHDR, CDR2 SFDVKD. After removal of 4 bases from V and 3 bases from J, the junction contained 4 bases not matched to a gene. The CDR3 contains 14 residues. As DNA, the CDR3 is TGTGCCACCAGTGACGAAGGGACAGACACTGAAGCTTTCTTT. Translating it yields CATSDEGTDTEAFF.

This clonotype was observed a single time. The V gene is TRBV11-2, the J gene TRBJ2-6; D possibly corresponds to TRBD1 (6 bases). This CDR3 is built from 20 residues. CDR1 is SGHAT and CDR2 is FQNNGV in the germline V gene. Trimming removed 9 bases at V and 2 bases at J, with 29 bases between. Written as DNA, the CDR3 is TGTGCCAGTAATCTCGGACAGAACCGTGGAAACACCACTGGGGCCAACGTCCTGACTTTC. Amino acid sequence: CASNLGQNRGNTTGANVLTF.

This clonotype showed up just a few times. The chain employs TRBV20-1 and TRBJ2-5, with TRBD1 identical over 10 bases. Germline loops: CDR1 DFQATT, CDR2 SNEGSKA (reference sequence). The CDR3 is 15 amino acids. V trimming: 0 bases; J trimming: 4 bases; junction bases outside the gene matches: 5. Here the CDR3 DNA reads TGCAGTGCTAGAGAGGGGACAGGGGCCCTAGAGACCCAGTACTTC. This encodes CSAREGTGALETQYF.

The CDR3 is CSAGTDQETQYF. Written as DNA, the CDR3 is TGCAGTGCTGGCACAGATCAAGAGACCCAGTACTTC. The rearrangement joins TRBV20-1 to TRBJ2-5; no clear D gene. CDR3 length equals 12 residues. V lost 5 bases and J 2 bases, leaving 9 bases between the germline ends. CDR1 is DFQATT and CDR2 is SNEGSKA in the germline V gene (reference sequence).

This clonotype was detected only a few times. The chain recombines TRBV10-3 with TRBJ1-6, with a possible D match to TRBD1 (6 bases). The CDR3 runs 13 residues. V lost 7 bases to trimming and J lost 9 bases, with 13 bases between them. In germline, CDR1 is ENHRY, CDR2 SYGVKD. The CDR3 sequence is CAIKGRQASPLHF. CDR3 sequence (DNA): TGTGCCATCAAGGGGAGACAGGCTTCACCCCTCCACTTT.

This clonotype was seen many times. V and J are TRBV5-8 and TRBJ1-1; possible D gene TRBD1, 5 bases. V was clipped by 4 bases and J by 5 bases, with 15 bases between them. The CDR3 length is 14 residues. CDR1 and CDR2 from the germline V gene are SGHTS and YDEGEE. CDR3 nucleotides: TGTGCCAGCAGCAGTTTGCCAGGGCGGACTGAAGCTTTCTTT. It translates to CASSSLPGRTEAFF.

This clonotype was detected ten times or more. The chain links TRBV7-9 to TRBJ1-1, with TRBD1 identical over 8 bases. The V segment lost 5 bases and the J segment 5 bases; nucleotides outside the gene matches: 10. Germline CDR1 reads SEHNR; CDR2 reads FQNEAQ (reference sequence). This CDR3 comprises 15 residues. DNA for the CDR3: TGTGCCAGCAGCCTCGTAGACAGGGGTGGAACTGAAGCTTTCTTT. It translates to CASSLVDRGGTEAFF.

The chain recombines TRBV20-1 with TRBJ1-6; perhaps TRBD1 as D (6 bases). The germline gives CDR1 DFQATT, CDR2 SNEGSKA (reference sequence). Trimming shortened V by 6 bases and J by 6 bases, and 18 bases separated the two germline ends. There are 15 residues in the CDR3. This CDR3 is CSATDRMFSNSPLHF. The CDR3 bases are TGCAGTGCAACCGACAGGATGTTTAGTAATTCACCCCTCCACTTT.

This clonotype was picked up a small number of times. V usage is TRBV15 and J usage is TRBJ1-2; D not resolved. Germline loops: CDR1 LNHNV, CDR2 YYDKDF (reference sequence). Deletions cut 0 bases from V and 7 bases from J, with 15 bases between. There are 15 residues in the CDR3. The CDR3 is CATSRDWEGSGGYTF. The CDR3 DNA reads TGTGCCACCAGCAGAGATTGGGAGGGATCGGGTGGCTACACCTTC.

The rearrangement links TRBV29-1 to TRBJ2-5; weak D call: TRBD2 (5 bases). This CDR3 region has 14 residues. Germline CDR1 is SQVTM and CDR2 is ANQGSEA. With 2 bases removed from V and 5 bases from J, the gap between germline ends came to 15 bases. CDR3 residues: CSVETIPPGETQYF. Written as DNA, the CDR3 is TGCAGCGTTGAAACCATTCCACCGGGGGAGACCCAGTACTTC.

The chain links TRBV28 to TRBJ1-1, with a weak D call TRBD1 (6 bases). The CDR3 length is 13 residues. Trimming removed 11 bases at V and 7 bases at J, with 20 bases between. CDR1 is MDHEN, CDR2 SYDVKM, per germline. The CDR3 region has the DNA TGTGCCTGGGGCAGGGGAAGTCTTCGTGAAGCTTTCTTT. It is translated as CAWGRGSLREAFF.

There are many counts of this clonotype. This rearrangement joins TRBV5-1 to TRBJ2-5; D call uncertain. The CDR3 length is 13 residues. V was cut by 2 bases and J by 2 bases, with 7 bases left in between. Germline lookup yields CDR1 SGHRS and CDR2 YFSETQ. Here the CDR3 reads CASSFQAQETQYF. In nucleotides, the CDR3 is TGCGCCAGCAGCTTTCAAGCTCAAGAGACCCAGTACTTC.

CDR3 bases: TGTGCCAGCAGTTACGGGGACAGCTCCTACGAGCAGTACTTC. Translated: CASSYGDSSYEQYF. The chain joins TRBV6-2 or TRBV6-3 to TRBJ2-7; 7 bases map to TRBD1. This CDR3 is built from 14 residues. V gave up 2 bases and J gave up 0 bases; unmatched junction bases: 1. The V gene's germline CDR1 is MNHEY and CDR2 SVGEGT.

J is TRBJ1-2 and V is TRBV11-2, with D tentatively TRBD1 (6 bases). V lost 3 bases and J lost 4, with 15 bases in between. Germline lookup yields CDR1 SGHAT and CDR2 FQNNGV. This CDR3 contains 15 residues. CDR3 DNA sequence: TGTGCCAGCAGCTTGGCGGACAGTGTGATCTATGGCTACACCTTC. Translating gives CASSLADSVIYGYTF.

This clonotype was observed many times. A read error may produce the germline difference seen at one junction end. The V gene is TRBV20-1, the J gene TRBJ2-5; maybe TRBD2 (6 bases). This CDR3 spans 14 amino acids. Germline-derived CDR1 and CDR2 are DFQATT and SNEGSKA (reference sequence). CDR3 protein: CSARVGGEQETQHF. The DNA for the CDR3 is TGCAGTGCCAGGGTGGGGGGAGAGCAAGAGACCCAGCACTTC.

At least ten counts were recorded for this clonotype. V gene TRBV9 combines with J gene TRBJ2-7; weak D call: TRBD2 (6 bases). The CDR3 extends over 13 amino acids. Germline CDR1 SGDLS, CDR2 YYNGEE. V lost 0 bases, J lost 6 bases, and 10 bases lay in between. In DNA form, the CDR3 reads TGTGCCAGCAGCGTAGTCGGGAGTGGCGAGCAGTACTTC. Translated: CASSVVGSGEQYF.

This clonotype was seen repeatedly, ten times or more. One junction end does not reproduce the germline sequence, and a read error may be involved. The chain uses TRBV11-2 and TRBJ2-5; 8 bases map to TRBD1. The CDR3 covers 13 residues. Germline V lookup: CDR1 SGHAT, CDR2 FQNNGV. CDR3: CASSLDIRTGSSF. The CDR3 DNA is TGTGCCAGCAGCTTAGATATAAGGACAGGGAGCAGCTTC.